This TCR beta chain was profiled in a study of radiotherapy plus CTLA-4 blockade in lung cancer. Looked up from germline, CDR1 is SGDLS and CDR2 is YYNGEE. The V gene lost 0 bases and the J gene lost 7 bases, with 17 bases spanning the gap. There are 16 residues in the CDR3. Clones were read by immunoSEQ multiplex PCR, and TCRdb kept only the in-frame ones, dropping some. The profile shows 100,000 or so clones, approximately 82% of them singletons. Sequenced material: peripheral blood, taken from a patient treated with radiotherapy plus ipilimumab. This sequence joins TRBV9 and TRBJ2-1; D perhaps matches TRBD1 (6 bases). The sequence was collected from a human donor with non-small cell lung cancer that progressed on radiotherapy plus ipilimumab. CDR3 residues: CASSVATGLEANEQFF. CDR3 sequence (DNA): TGTGCCAGCAGCGTAGCGACAGGCCTGGAGGCTAATGAGCAGTTCTTC.